A selection of T cell receptor beta chains follows, all from one sample in a study of T cells in narcolepsy. Clones were read by immunoSEQ multiplex PCR, and TCRdb kept only the in-frame ones, dropping some. The sample lists tens of thousands of clones, about nine tenths occurring once. Sample: CD45RA- memory CD4+ T cells from PBMCs. All receptors come from a human donor with narcolepsy. Both conserved end residues are part of each CDR3. Each record gives: V gene, clone size, J gene, D gene, CDR3 DNA, CDR3 protein. A D gene is named only where the DNA matches it firmly. A row's size may be missing; if present it is once, few, many or a size class.

V: TRBV7-2; size: .; J: TRBJ2-2; D: TRBD2; DNA: TGTGCCAGCAGCTTAGTTGCTAGCGGCACCGGGGAGCTGTTTTTT; CDR3: CASSLVASGTGELFF
V: TRBV30; size: once; J: TRBJ2-5; D: .; DNA: TGTGCCTGGAGTGCCCCCCTGGGACAAGAGACCCAGTACTTC; CDR3: CAWSAPLGQETQYF
V: TRBV5-4; size: .; J: TRBJ2-7; D: .; DNA: TGTGCCAGCAGCACCCAGAATGATCCCTACGAGCAGTACTTC; CDR3: CASSTQNDPYEQYF
V: TRBV2; size: .; J: TRBJ2-5; D: TRBD1; DNA: TGTGCCAGCAGAAGACAGGGTAGACAAGAGACCCAGTACTTC; CDR3: CASRRQGRQETQYF
V: TRBV2; size: .; J: TRBJ1-2; D: .; DNA: TGTGCCAGCGCGCCAGGGGATGGCTACACCTTC; CDR3: CASAPGDGYTF
V: TRBV2; size: .; J: TRBJ1-2; D: TRBD1; DNA: TGTGCCAGCAGTGGGGAGGGGGCTGGCTACACCTTC; CDR3: CASSGEGAGYTF
V: TRBV9; size: .; J: TRBJ1-4; D: .; DNA: TGTGCCAGCAGCGTAGAACCTGCGGTTGAAAAACTGTTTTTT; CDR3: CASSVEPAVEKLFF
V: TRBV9; size: .; J: TRBJ2-5; D: TRBD2; DNA: TGTGCCAGCAGCGCCGGACTAGCGGGGGGTTTGGAGACCCAGTACTTC; CDR3: CASSAGLAGGLETQYF
V: TRBV19; size: few; J: TRBJ1-2; D: .; DNA: TGTGCCAGTAGTAGAGTTTGGGGCTACACCTTC; CDR3: CASSRVWGYTF
V: TRBV9; size: .; J: TRBJ1-2; D: .; DNA: TGTGCCAGCAGCGTGCCCGGGGGTGGAGGCTACACCTTC; CDR3: CASSVPGGGGYTF
V: TRBV30; size: once; J: TRBJ2-1; D: .; DNA: TGTGCCTGGAGTGTGGGGGCGAGCTCCTACAATGAGCAGTTCTTC; CDR3: CAWSVGASSYNEQFF
V: TRBV27; size: .; J: TRBJ2-2; D: TRBD2; DNA: TGTGCCAGCAGTTTGAACGGGAGGACTCTGAACACCGGGGAGCTGTTTTTT; CDR3: CASSLNGRTLNTGELFF
V: TRBV7-2; size: few; J: TRBJ2-7; D: TRBD2; DNA: TGTGCCAGCAGCCCCAACCGACTAGCGGGAGGGTCCGAGCAGTACTTC; CDR3: CASSPNRLAGGSEQYF
V: TRBV6-1; size: .; J: TRBJ2-7; D: .; DNA: TGTGCCAGCAGTGAGCCCCAGTCCTACGAGCAGTACTTC; CDR3: CASSEPQSYEQYF
V: TRBV6-1; size: .; J: TRBJ2-2; D: .; DNA: TGTGCCAGCATCAAAGATTCCACCGGGGAGCTGTTTTTT; CDR3: CASIKDSTGELFF
V: TRBV7-9; size: .; J: TRBJ1-4; D: .; DNA: TGTGCCAGCAGCTTAGGGGTAGCAACTAATGAAAAACTGTTTTTT; CDR3: CASSLGVATNEKLFF
V: TRBV9; size: .; J: TRBJ2-3; D: .; DNA: TGTGCCAGCAGCGTATGGGGAGATACGCAGTATTTT; CDR3: CASSVWGDTQYF
V: TRBV6-5; size: .; J: TRBJ1-1; D: .; DNA: TGTGCCAGCAGTTACTGGGACGAAGCTTTCTTT; CDR3: CASSYWDEAFF
V: TRBV4-1; size: .; J: TRBJ2-3; D: TRBD1; DNA: TGCGCCAGCAGCCAGGGGACAGGGAGCACAGATACGCAGTATTTT; CDR3: CASSQGTGSTDTQYF
V: TRBV5-4; size: once; J: TRBJ1-1; D: .; DNA: TGTGCCAGCAGCTTGGATCCCTTACCGAACACTGAAGCTTTCTTT; CDR3: CASSLDPLPNTEAFF
V: TRBV19; size: once; J: TRBJ1-1; D: .; DNA: TGTGCCAGTAGTATCCCCCCCTGGAACACTGAAGCTTTCTTT; CDR3: CASSIPPWNTEAFF
V: TRBV6-5; size: few; J: TRBJ1-2; D: .; DNA: TGTGCCAGCAGTCTCTGGGCGGGGGGCGGCTACACCTTC; CDR3: CASSLWAGGGYTF
V: TRBV5-1; size: .; J: TRBJ1-2; D: .; DNA: TGCGCCAGCAAGGCCGCGGGGGACTATGGCTACACCTTC; CDR3: CASKAAGDYGYTF